This passage covers 8 T cell receptor beta chains from one sample sequenced in a study of cytomegalovirus exposure and HLA in healthy donors. The PCR had 60 Vbeta and 13 Jbeta primers. The repertoire was sequenced with immunoSEQ multiplex PCR; TCRdb's copy has only in-frame clones and lacks some. The sample includes 90,000 to 150,000 clones, approximately 81% of them seen just once. Sequenced sample: PBMCs. These receptor sequences come from a woman aged 35 to 49 in good health and CMV-seronegative.

The chain recombines TRBV7-3 with TRBJ2-1; TRBD2 matches 13 bases. V was clipped by 2 bases and J by 4 bases; unmatched bases: 2. The CDR3 has 16 amino acids. Germline values: CDR1 SGHTA, CDR2 FQGTGA. This CDR3 is CASSLQLAGGYNEQFF. In nucleotides, the CDR3 is TGTGCCAGCAGCTTACAACTAGCGGGAGGGTACAATGAGCAGTTCTTC.

J is TRBJ1-2 and V is TRBV19, with a tentative D call TRBD1 (6 bases). This CDR3 spans 14 amino acids. Germline assignment: CDR1 LNHDA and CDR2 SQIVND (reference sequence). Deletions cut 4 bases from V and 5 bases from J, with 14 bases between. The CDR3 nucleotides are TGTGCCAGTAGTACGGCCACAGGGACGTATGGCTACACCTTC. As protein: CASSTATGTYGYTF.

The chain combines TRBV28 with TRBJ1-2; TRBD1 matches at 10 bases. This CDR3 has 14 residues. With 2 bases clipped from V and 5 bases from J, the junction kept 2 bases outside the gene matches. Germline CDR1 MDHEN, CDR2 SYDVKM. CDR3 in amino acids: CASSLGDRGYGYTF. Written as DNA, the CDR3 is TGTGCCAGCAGTTTAGGGGACAGGGGATATGGCTACACCTTC.

In regard to this clone: Since the CDR3 does not end with the conserved phenylalanine or tryptophan, this likely comes from a read error. The chain employs TRBV25-1 and TRBJ2-4; 7 positions match TRBD2. Germline values: CDR1 MGHDK, CDR2 SYGVNS. J gave up 9 bases and V 3 bases, and 11 bases lay outside the gene matches. The CDR3 consists of 15 residues. Here the CDR3 DNA reads TGTGCCAGCAGTGATTTGGGACTACCGGGTAGCATTCAGTACCTC. Protein: CASSDLGLPGSIQYL.

The genes are TRBV29-1 and TRBJ1-1, with 9 bases that match TRBD1. CDR3 length equals 15 residues. The V and J ends lost 5 bases and 1 base, in that order; junction bases with no gene match: 8. Germline V CDR1 and CDR2: SQVTM, ANQGSEA. In DNA, the CDR3 is TGCAGCGTTAAACAGGGGGCTCAAGGGAACACTGAAGCTTTCTTT. The encoded protein is CSVKQGAQGNTEAFF. The full variable domain, rest sourced from reference TRBV29-1 and TRBJ1-1, is SAVISQKPSRDICQRGTSLTIQCQVDSQVTMMFWYRQQPGQSLTLIATANQGSEATYESGFVIDKFPISRPNLTFSTLTVSNMSPEDSSIYLCSVKQGAQGNTEAFFGQGTRLTVV.

CDR3 coding DNA: TGTGCCAGCAGTTTGTTGGACAAGAGACAGCCCCAGCATTTT. Its translation: CASSLLDKRQPQHF. The chain recombines TRBV28 with TRBJ1-5, with D possibly matching TRBD1 (5 bases). The CDR3 sequence is 14 residues long. Germline CDR1 reads MDHEN; CDR2 reads SYDVKM. V lost 3 bases and J 7 bases, leaving 13 bases between the germline ends.

The gene calls are TRBV10-2 and TRBJ1-4; a weak D match, TRBD1 (6 bases). Germline CDR1 reads WSHSY; CDR2 reads SAAADI. This CDR3 spans 13 amino acids. V lost 2 bases, J lost 6 bases, and 7 bases lay in between. This chain's CDR3 is CASSETGHEKLFF. In DNA, the CDR3 is TGCGCCAGCAGTGAGACAGGGCATGAAAAACTGTTTTTT.

This chain joins TRBV30 and TRBJ1-2; 8 bases line up with TRBD1. The CDR3 sequence is 12 residues long. V was pared by 3 bases and J by 8 bases, with 5 bases of the junction left unmatched. Germline V gene data show CDR1 as GTSNPN and CDR2 as SVGIG (reference sequence). CDR3 coding DNA: TGTGCCTGGAGGGCAGGGGGCAGGGGCTACACCTTC. It yields the protein CAWRAGGRGYTF. The full variable domain, with the rest looked up from reference TRBV30 and TRBJ1-2, is SQTIHQWPATLVQPVGSPLSLECTVEGTSNPNLYWYRQAAGRGLQLLFYSVGIGQISSEVPQNLSASRPQDRQFILSSKKLLLSDSGFYLCAWRAGGRGYTFGSGTRLTVV.